Below are 18 T cell receptor beta chains sequenced from a single sample in a study of blood T cell repertoires in COVID-19. TCRdb's copy holds only in-frame clones and misses some; the assay was immunoSEQ multiplex PCR. This sample carries about half a million clones, roughly nine tenths of them seen once, and the ten largest clones take approximately 8.3%. The specimen was PBMCs or T cells enriched from blood (not recorded which). The receptors were sampled from a woman aged 55-70 years who had recovered from COVID-19.

The chain uses TRBV11-2 and TRBJ2-7; TRBD1 matches at 8 bases. The germline gives CDR1 SGHAT, CDR2 FQNNGV. This CDR3 comprises 14 residues. Trimming took 8 bases from V and 2 from J; bases not matched to a gene: 8. Written as DNA, the CDR3 is TGTGCCAGCTCAAAACAGGGGGGCACCTACGAGCAGTACGTC. Its translation: CASSKQGGTYEQYV.

The chain employs TRBV3-1 (or the pseudogene TRBV3-2) and TRBJ2-5, with D possibly being TRBD1 (5 bases). The germline gives CDR1 LGHDT, CDR2 YNNKEL (reference sequence). Trimming took 0 bases from V and 5 from J, leaving 10 bases between them. This CDR3 comprises 14 residues. CDR3 nucleotide sequence: TGTGCCAGCAGCCAAGACAGGGTACGTGAGACCCAGTACTTC. Amino acids: CASSQDRVRETQYF.

This sequence joins TRBV23-1 and TRBJ1-1; D is uncertain. TRBV23-1 is flagged as an ORF with uncertain function. V was shortened by 1 base and J by 4 bases, with 13 bases between the two germline ends. The CDR3 is 15 amino acids. CDR3 protein: CASSQWRRRLTEAFF. The CDR3 DNA reads TGCGCCAGCAGTCAATGGAGGAGGCGCCTCACTGAAGCTTTCTTT.

This clone was picked up a small number of times. V usage is TRBV6-2 or TRBV6-3 and J usage is TRBJ1-1, with TRBD1 as a possible D gene (5 bases). V was trimmed by 3 bases and J by 4 bases, leaving 21 bases between them. The CDR3 runs to 17 residues. Germline V gene data show CDR1 as MNHEY and CDR2 as SVGEGT. Here the CDR3 DNA reads TGTGCCAGCAGTTATCGGTCGGCCACCCTGGGGGGCACTGAAGCTTTCTTT. This codes for CASSYRSATLGGTEAFF.

The rearrangement uses TRBV10-3 and TRBJ1-3, with no clear D. Trimming stripped 4 bases from V and 1 base from J, with 8 bases between. The germline CDR1 and CDR2 sequences are ENHRY and SYGVKD. The CDR3 has 14 residues. In DNA form, the CDR3 reads TGTGCCATCAGTGTCCTGAGATCTGGAAACACCATATATTTT. It encodes CAISVLRSGNTIYF.

This clone was found once. The chain links TRBV28 to TRBJ2-2; 8 bases line up with TRBD2. CDR1 is MDHEN, CDR2 SYDVKM, per germline. The junction had 20 bases not matched to a gene; V was cut back by 5 bases and J by 0 bases. The CDR3 spans 21 residues. The CDR3 sequence is CASSPLGGSGTTLTNTGELFF. CDR3 nucleotides: TGTGCCAGCAGTCCCCTTGGGGGTAGCGGGACAACGCTTACGAACACCGGGGAGCTGTTTTTT.

The chain combines TRBV5-5 with TRBJ2-7; 8 bases match TRBD1. The junction had 13 bases not matched to a gene; V was cut back by 2 bases and J by 6 bases. There are 16 residues in the CDR3. Looked up from germline, CDR1 is SGHKS and CDR2 is YYEKEE (reference sequence). Written as DNA, the CDR3 is TGTGCCAGCAGCTTATCCAGGTTAGGACAGGGTCGCGAGCAGTACGTC. Encoded protein: CASSLSRLGQGREQYV.

The table lists this clone with a count of one. The chain uses TRBV5-1 and TRBJ1-1, with D perhaps matching TRBD1 (6 bases). Trimming shortened V by 1 base and J by 0 bases, and 10 bases separated the two germline ends. The CDR3 runs to 15 residues. Germline values: CDR1 SGHRS, CDR2 YFSETQ. CDR3 sequence reads: CASSLHGTLNTEAFF. The CDR3 DNA is TGCGCCAGCAGCTTGCATGGGACATTGAACACTGAAGCTTTCTTT.

This chain joins TRBV5-6 and TRBJ2-4; TRBD1 might be the D (6 bases). This CDR3 contains 15 residues. Germline values: CDR1 SGHDT, CDR2 YYEEEE. The V gene lost 3 bases and the J gene lost 5 bases, with 15 bases spanning the gap. In DNA, the CDR3 is TGTGCCAGCAGCTGGGGCCAGGGGCCCCAAAACATTCAGTACTTC. As protein: CASSWGQGPQNIQYF.

The chain carries TRBV19 and TRBJ1-2; D ambiguous. The germline CDR1 and CDR2 sequences are LNHDA and SQIVND (reference sequence). CDR3 length: 13 amino acids. V shed 4 bases and J shed 14 bases, with 20 bases lying between them. DNA for the CDR3: TGTGCCAGTAGTACTCAGTTCACAGCGGTTGGGACCTTC. This encodes CASSTQFTAVGTF.

This rearrangement joins TRBV4-1 to TRBJ1-3; 10 nucleotides align to TRBD1. Germline V CDR1 and CDR2: MGHRA, YSYEKL. CDR3 size: 20 residues. V trimming: 4 bases; J trimming: 0 bases; junction bases outside the gene matches: 15. CDR3 nucleotides: TGCGCCAGCAGCCTATTCGGGACAGGGGCTACCCAAGTCTCTGGAAACACCATATATTTT. Protein product: CASSLFGTGATQVSGNTIYF.

The V gene is TRBV5-4, the J gene TRBJ1-4; 8 bases match TRBD1. The CDR3 loop spans 16 amino acids. After removal of 2 bases from V and 0 bases from J, the junction contained 3 bases not matched to a gene. Looked up from germline, CDR1 is SGHNT and CDR2 is YYREEE (reference sequence). CDR3 in amino acids: CASSLDRGSTNEKLFF. CDR3 sequence (DNA): TGTGCCAGCAGCTTAGACAGGGGCTCAACTAATGAAAAACTGTTTTTT.

The chain employs TRBV2 and TRBJ2-7; the D is unclear. Looked up from germline, CDR1 is SNHLY and CDR2 is FYNNEI. The CDR3 loop spans 13 amino acids. The V end lost 4 bases, the J end lost 4 bases, and 11 bases lay between the germline ends. CDR3: CASSVYREYEQYF. The CDR3 DNA follows: TGTGCCAGCAGTGTATACAGAGAATACGAGCAGTACTTC.

The chain is built from TRBV2 and TRBJ2-7; TRBD2 agrees at 9 bases. V shed 2 bases, J shed 9 bases, and the junction held 11 bases outside the gene matches. CDR1 SNHLY and CDR2 FYNNEI come from the germline V gene. The CDR3 extends over 15 amino acids. CDR3 in DNA: TGTGCCAGCAGTGAAAACCTAGCGGGGAGTCATGGGCAGTACGTC. Translation: CASSENLAGSHGQYV.

V usage is TRBV18 and J usage is TRBJ2-5, with TRBD1 as a possible D gene (6 bases). The V end lost 3 bases, the J end lost 3 bases, and 11 bases lay between the germline ends. The germline V gene encodes CDR1 KGHSH and CDR2 LQKENI. This CDR3 comprises 14 residues. CDR3 protein: CASSPGGLKETQYF. CDR3 sequence (DNA): TGTGCCAGCTCACCTGGGGGCCTGAAAGAGACCCAGTACTTC.

CDR3 sequence: CASSPPTGGLTDTQYF. As DNA, the CDR3 is TGTGCCAGCTCACCCCCGACAGGGGGCTTGACAGATACGCAGTATTTT. The chain uses TRBV18 and TRBJ2-3; TRBD1 aligns across 10 bases. The junction had 6 bases not matched to a gene; V was cut back by 3 bases and J by 3 bases. Germline V gives CDR1 KGHSH, CDR2 LQKENI. The CDR3 consists of 16 residues.

The chain joins TRBV10-1 to TRBJ1-1, with D tentatively TRBD1 (5 bases). Germline CDR1 WNHNN, CDR2 SYGVQD (reference sequence). Trimming took 5 bases from V and 4 from J, leaving 20 bases between them. The CDR3 runs to 16 residues. The CDR3 DNA follows: TGCGCCAGCAGTCGGGGGACGGGCGAATGGGGCACTGAAGCTTTCTTT. Translated: CASSRGTGEWGTEAFF.

This clone was detected a few times. V is TRBV19 and J is TRBJ1-5; 9 bases fit TRBD1. The germline V gene has CDR1 LNHDA and CDR2 SQIVND (reference sequence). Trimming at V came to 5 bases and at J to 5 bases, leaving 7 bases not matched to a gene. The CDR3 is 15 amino acids. The CDR3 sequence: CASSPTGGRDQPQHF. The CDR3 nucleotides are TGTGCCAGTAGTCCTACAGGGGGCAGGGATCAGCCCCAGCATTTT.